The rows below give T cell receptor beta chains drawn from one sample of a study of a mutant IDH1 vaccine in newly diagnosed glioma. No antigens are known for them. Assay used: immunoSEQ multiplex PCR; TCRdb lists only in-frame clones, some missing. The table records about 82,000 clones, roughly 85% of them present only once. Source: PBMCs, taken from a glioma patient whose treatment included an IDH1 peptide vaccine. The source is a man aged 25 to 40 with glioma. Some clones in this sample may be carry-over from other donors' samples. Each CDR3 is given with its conserved first and last residue. Fields, in order: CDR3 length, J gene, V gene, clone size, D gene, CDR3 protein, CDR3 DNA. The D gene is left open where the match is weak. Expanded clones are given a class, and other clones once, few, many or no size at all.

>14|TRBJ2-7|TRBV29-1|NA|TRBD1
CSVGRQGPTYEQYF
TGCAGCGTGGGGAGACAGGGCCCCACCTACGAGCAGTACTTC
>13|TRBJ1-2|TRBV30|NA|NA
CAWSVQGSYGYTF
TGTGCCTGGAGTGTACAGGGAAGCTATGGCTACACCTTC
>15|TRBJ1-4|TRBV5-1|few|NA
CASSLDQGFSEKLFF
TGCGCCAGCAGCTTGGACCAGGGGTTTAGTGAAAAACTGTTTTTT
>13|TRBJ2-5|TRBV5-1|NA|NA
CASSYETRETQYF
TGCGCCAGCAGCTATGAGACGAGGGAGACCCAGTACTTC
>14|TRBJ2-5|TRBV4-1|NA|NA
CASSDGTPGETQYF
TGCGCCAGCAGCGACGGGACTCCAGGGGAGACCCAGTACTTC
>16|TRBJ1-5|TRBV5-5|NA|TRBD1
CASSLMGQGGNQPQHF
TGTGCCAGCAGCTTAATGGGACAGGGGGGGAATCAGCCCCAGCATTTT
>14|TRBJ1-1|TRBV19|few|TRBD1
CASSRRDRNTEAFF
TGTGCCAGTAGCCGCCGGGACAGGAACACTGAAGCTTTCTTT
>14|TRBJ2-7|TRBV4-1|NA|NA
CASSQVRGTSEQYF
TGCGCCAGCAGCCAAGTTCGGGGGACCTCCGAGCAGTACTTC
>18|TRBJ2-1|TRBV6-4|NA|NA
CASSAYLIRGSNYNEQFF
TGTGCCAGCAGTGCGTACCTCATTCGGGGCTCCAACTACAATGAGCAGTTCTTC
>19|TRBJ2-7|TRBV9|NA|TRBD2
CASSVAPLAGILPSYEQYF
TGTGCCAGCAGCGTAGCTCCGCTAGCGGGAATCCTCCCCTCCTACGAGCAGTACTTC
>14|TRBJ1-5|TRBV18|few|NA
CASSPGVGDQPQHF
TGTGCCAGCTCACCAGGGGTCGGGGATCAGCCCCAGCATTTT
>15|TRBJ2-7|TRBV9|NA|TRBD2
CASSVGASGVYEQYF
TGTGCCAGCAGCGTAGGGGCTAGCGGGGTCTACGAGCAGTACTTC
>13|TRBJ1-1|TRBV19|NA|NA
CASSIQGDTEAFF
TGTGCCAGTAGTATTCAGGGAGACACTGAAGCTTTCTTT
>15|TRBJ1-2|TRBV28|once|TRBD1
CASSTPGTGVYGYTF
TGTGCCAGCAGTACACCCGGGACAGGGGTCTATGGCTACACCTTC
>12|TRBJ2-2|TRBV5-6|few|NA
CASSIRVGELFF
TGTGCCAGCAGCATCCGTGTCGGGGAGCTGTTTTTT
>15|TRBJ2-1|TRBV14|NA|NA
CASSLRTGRYNEQFF
TGTGCCAGCAGCCTCCGCACGGGGCGCTACAATGAGCAGTTCTTC
>19|TRBJ1-5|TRBV21-1|NA|NA
CASSKGGVTGLVSNQPQHF
TGTGCCAGCAGCAAAGGAGGCGTTACAGGGCTAGTAAGCAATCAGCCCCAGCATTTT
>15|TRBJ2-1|TRBV11-2|NA|NA
CASSPMTGEGNEQFF
TGTGCCAGCAGCCCAATGACAGGGGAGGGGAATGAGCAGTTCTTC
>14|TRBJ1-2|TRBV5-5|NA|NA
CASSLAVQGLGYTF
TGTGCCAGCAGCTTGGCTGTGCAGGGGCTCGGCTACACCTTC
>14|TRBJ1-4|TRBV11-2|NA|NA
CASKTGGLNEKLFF
TGTGCCAGCAAAACCGGGGGATTGAATGAAAAACTGTTTTTT
>10|TRBJ1-1|TRBV7-9|NA|NA
CASSVIRAFF
TGTGCCAGCAGCGTAATACGAGCTTTCTTT
>17|TRBJ2-1|TRBV19|few|NA
CASSIWTFPKVNNEQFF
TGTGCCAGTAGTATATGGACATTTCCGAAAGTTAACAATGAGCAGTTCTTC
>16|TRBJ2-2|TRBV11-2|NA|NA
CASSLDQAWATGELFF
TGTGCCAGCAGCTTAGATCAGGCGTGGGCCACCGGGGAGCTGTTTTTT
>13|TRBJ2-3|TRBV14|NA|NA
CASSQYVGLHQYF
TGTGCCAGCAGCCAATACGTGGGACTCCACCAGTATTTT
>16|TRBJ2-7|TRBV6-6|NA|TRBD2
CASRGTSGKFVYEQYF
TGTGCCAGCAGAGGGACTAGCGGGAAATTCGTCTACGAGCAGTACTTC
>16|TRBJ1-1|TRBV27|NA|NA
CASSSSNGAGNTEAFF
TGTGCCAGCAGTTCCTCGAATGGGGCGGGGAACACTGAAGCTTTCTTT
>13|TRBJ2-1|TRBV7-2|NA|NA
CASRRQGGDEQFF
TGTGCCAGCAGGCGACAGGGAGGCGATGAGCAGTTCTTC
>13|TRBJ1-2|TRBV30|NA|NA
CAWSATRGSGYTF
TGTGCCTGGAGCGCCACGAGGGGTTCTGGCTACACCTTC
>13|TRBJ2-7|TRBV10-3|NA|NA
CASRDRLSYEQYF
TGTGCCTCAAGGGATAGACTCTCCTACGAGCAGTACTTC
>15|TRBJ1-3|TRBV28|NA|TRBD1
CASSPPTGSRNTIYF
TGTGCCAGCAGCCCCCCGACAGGGTCTCGAAACACCATATATTTT
>16|TRBJ1-5|TRBV30|few|NA
CAWSSSFSRDNQPQHF
TGTGCCTGGAGTTCTTCCTTCTCCAGGGACAATCAGCCCCAGCATTTT
>13|TRBJ2-7|TRBV7-2|NA|NA
CASSPLQSYEQYF
TGTGCCAGCAGCCCACTACAGTCCTACGAGCAGTACTTC
>18|TRBJ2-3|TRBV9|NA|NA
CASSAEGVGAFRVDTQYF
TGTGCCAGCAGCGCCGAGGGAGTAGGAGCGTTTAGGGTAGATACGCAGTATTTT
>13|TRBJ2-4|TRBV27|NA|TRBD2
CASSPMTSGRVYF
TGTGCCAGCAGTCCCATGACTAGCGGGAGGGTTTACTTC
>20|TRBJ1-3|TRBV4-1|once|TRBD1
CASSQDRQGVGRVTGNTIYF
TGCGCCAGCAGCCAAGATCGTCAGGGGGTTGGTAGAGTAACTGGAAACACCATATATTTT
>14|TRBJ2-3|TRBV7-2|once|NA
CASSLSHSTDTQYF
TGTGCCAGCAGCTTAAGCCATAGTACAGATACGCAGTATTTT
>13|TRBJ2-4|TRBV5-1|once|NA
CASSLDPGDIQYF
TGCGCCAGCAGCTTGGATCCGGGGGACATTCAGTACTTC
>18|TRBJ2-5|TRBV5-5|few|TRBD2
CASSLLTSGGTYQETQYF
TGTGCCAGCAGCTTACTTACTAGCGGGGGGACGTACCAAGAGACCCAGTACTTC
>13|TRBJ1-1|TRBV7-9|NA|NA
CASSFFEGAEAFF
TGTGCCAGCAGCTTTTTTGAGGGCGCTGAAGCTTTCTTT
>16|TRBJ1-6|TRBV9|NA|NA
CASSVGGSAYNSPLHF
TGTGCCAGCAGCGTAGGAGGGAGCGCCTATAATTCACCCCTCCACTTT
>15|TRBJ1-2|TRBV5-1|NA|NA
CASSLAGTQGYGYTF
TGCGCCAGCTCTCTAGCCGGGACTCAAGGCTATGGCTACACCTTC
>14|TRBJ2-7|TRBV28|NA|NA
CASSWGRGRGEQYF
TGTGCCAGCAGCTGGGGCCGGGGGCGAGGTGAGCAGTACTTC
>15|TRBJ1-2|TRBV4-2|NA|NA
CASSQDPAGNYGYTF
TGTGCCAGCAGCCAAGATCCGGCAGGGAACTATGGCTACACCTTC
>18|TRBJ2-1|TRBV7-8|NA|TRBD2
CASSSPSVGTSGSSEQFF
TGTGCCAGCAGCTCACCCAGTGTTGGGACTAGCGGGAGTAGTGAGCAGTTCTTC
>13|TRBJ1-6|TRBV6-4|few|NA
CASSDSEVSPLHF
TGTGCCAGCAGTGACTCGGAGGTTTCACCCCTCCACTTT